The subject of this entry is one TCR beta chain. Its target is not known. A much bigger clone sits one base away, suggesting this may be a read error. The CDR3 does not end in the conserved phenylalanine or tryptophan, so this is likely a read error. This sample is part of a study of tumor-infiltrating lymphocytes in primary liver carcinoma. Study results and limitations: The 250 largest clones made up significantly more of tumor than blood repertoires (p = 0.039). Unsorted bulk sampling ruled out any CD4+ versus CD8+ repertoire comparison.

Out of unsorted whole blood came the blood RNA, and germline DNA was extracted as well. From roughly 470 ng total RNA, TCR beta cDNA was generated with a primer in the constant region. Employing slightly modified ARM-PCR, three nested multiplex PCR rounds were run, and these gave rise to the TCR beta libraries. TRBV1-TRBV30 forward and Cbeta reverse primers drove the first two roughly 10-cycle rounds. MiXCR was run by TCRdb on the multiplex PCR reads, yielding one entry per CDR3 protein. Of some 180,000 distinct CDR3 sequences in the sample, roughly three fifths are singletons; the top ten hold around 74%. The V gene's germline CDR1 is SGHAT and CDR2 FQNNGV. The CDR3 covers 11 residues. V lost 3 bases, J lost 6 bases, and 2 bases lay in between.

The sequenced material came from peripheral blood. The J gene is TRBJ2-2, the V gene TRBV11-2; D ambiguous. The sequence was collected from a man aged 35-49 years with primary liver carcinoma and hepatitis B virus infection. Here the CDR3 DNA reads TGTGCCAGCAGCTTCGCCGGGGAGCTGTTTATT. Translating it yields CASSFAGELFI.